This record covers a single T cell receptor beta chain. Its target is unknown. With random hexamers, reverse transcription was performed on about 0.5 to 1 ug of RNA. The authors amplified TCR beta CDR3 across 54 Vbeta and 13 Jbeta using immunoSEQ multiplex PCR. Each CDR3 protein is one row after TCRdb ran MiXCR on the immunoSEQ multiplex PCR reads. This table has 140,000 to 150,000 distinct CDR3 sequences, approximately 95% appearing once. This sample is part of a study of CD8 T cells in Susac syndrome. The study's findings and limits: An acknowledgment was made by the study that its TCR sequencing and HLA analysis involved relatively few individuals.

The T cells that were sequenced for TCR beta were CD8+ and CD4+ cells from blood. This CDR3 contains 15 residues. The V segment lost 4 bases and the J segment 3 bases; nucleotides outside the gene matches: 5. Per germline, CDR1 SGHRS and CDR2 YFSETQ. This TCR came from a human donor with multiple sclerosis. The material sequenced was CD4+ T cells from PBMCs. The chain employs TRBV5-1 and TRBJ2-7; TRBD2 matches 12 bases. CDR3 amino acids: CASSPGLAGNYEQYF. CDR3 nucleotide sequence: TGCGCCAGCAGCCCCGGACTAGCGGGGAACTACGAGCAGTACTTC.